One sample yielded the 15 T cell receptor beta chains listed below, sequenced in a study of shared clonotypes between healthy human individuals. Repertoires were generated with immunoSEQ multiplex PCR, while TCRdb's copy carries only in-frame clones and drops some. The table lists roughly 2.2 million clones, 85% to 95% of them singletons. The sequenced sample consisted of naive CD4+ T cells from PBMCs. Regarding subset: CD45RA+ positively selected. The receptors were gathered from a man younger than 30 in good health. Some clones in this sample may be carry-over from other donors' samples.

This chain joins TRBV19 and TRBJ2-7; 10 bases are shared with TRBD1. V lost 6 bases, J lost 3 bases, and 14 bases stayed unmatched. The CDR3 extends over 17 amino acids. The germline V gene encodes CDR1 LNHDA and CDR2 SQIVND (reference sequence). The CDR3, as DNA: TGTGCCAGTAGCCGATCTAGGGGACAGGGGATAATCTACGAGCAGTACTTC. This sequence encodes CASSRSRGQGIIYEQYF.

CDR3: CASSPEGTGGAWELFF. In nucleotides, the CDR3 is TGTGCCAGCAGCCCCGAGGGGACAGGGGGCGCCTGGGAGCTGTTTTTT. The rearrangement uses TRBV7-2 and TRBJ2-2; TRBD1 agrees at 12 bases. The germline V gene encodes CDR1 SGHTA and CDR2 FQGNSA. The CDR3 contains 16 residues. The V and J ends lost 5 bases and 9 bases, in that order; junction bases with no gene match: 10. The variable domain in full, completed from reference TRBV7-2 and TRBJ2-2, reads GAGVSQSPSNKVTEKGKDVELRCDPISGHTALYWYRQSLGQGLEFLIYFQGNSAPDKSGLPSDRFSAERTGGSVSTLTIQRTQQEDSAVYLCASSPEGTGGAWELFFGEGSRLTVL.

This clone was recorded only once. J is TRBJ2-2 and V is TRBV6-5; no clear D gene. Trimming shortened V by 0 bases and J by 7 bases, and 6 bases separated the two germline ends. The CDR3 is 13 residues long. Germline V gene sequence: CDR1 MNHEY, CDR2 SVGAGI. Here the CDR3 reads CASSYSNDGELFF. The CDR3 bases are TGTGCCAGCAGTTACTCGAATGACGGGGAGCTGTTTTTT.

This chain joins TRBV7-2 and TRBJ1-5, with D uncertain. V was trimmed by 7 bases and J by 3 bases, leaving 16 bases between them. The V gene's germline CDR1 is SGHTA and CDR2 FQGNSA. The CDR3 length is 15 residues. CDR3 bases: TGTGCCAGCACCCAATCTCTGGCGACCAATCAGCCCCAGCATTTT. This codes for CASTQSLATNQPQHF. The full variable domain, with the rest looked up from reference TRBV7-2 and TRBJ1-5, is GAGVSQSPSNKVTEKGKDVELRCDPISGHTALYWYRQSLGQGLEFLIYFQGNSAPDKSGLPSDRFSAERTGGSVSTLTIQRTQQEDSAVYLCASTQSLATNQPQHFGDGTRLSIL.

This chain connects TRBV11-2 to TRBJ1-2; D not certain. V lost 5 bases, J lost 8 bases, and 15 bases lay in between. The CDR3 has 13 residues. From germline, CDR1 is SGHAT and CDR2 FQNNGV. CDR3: CASSPNSREGYTF. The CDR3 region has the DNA TGTGCCAGCAGCCCGAATTCACGGGAAGGCTACACCTTC.

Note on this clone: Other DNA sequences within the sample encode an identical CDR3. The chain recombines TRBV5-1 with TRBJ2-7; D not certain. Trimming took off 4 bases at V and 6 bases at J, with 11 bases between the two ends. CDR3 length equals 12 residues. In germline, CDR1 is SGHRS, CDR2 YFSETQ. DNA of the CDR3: TGCGCCAGCAGCCTAGGCACCAGCGAGCAGTACTTC. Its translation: CASSLGTSEQYF.

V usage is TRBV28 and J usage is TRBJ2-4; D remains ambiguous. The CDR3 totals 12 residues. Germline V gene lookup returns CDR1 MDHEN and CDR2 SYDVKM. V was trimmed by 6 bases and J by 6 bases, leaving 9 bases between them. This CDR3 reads CASRSRTNIQYF. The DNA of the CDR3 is TGTGCCAGCAGAAGCCGGACAAACATTCAGTACTTC.

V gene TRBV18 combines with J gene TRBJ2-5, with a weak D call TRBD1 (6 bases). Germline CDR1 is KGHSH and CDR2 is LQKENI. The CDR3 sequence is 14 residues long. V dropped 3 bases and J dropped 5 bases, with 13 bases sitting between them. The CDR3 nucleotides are TGTGCCAGCTCACCGGGGACAATGAGGGAGACCCAGTACTTC. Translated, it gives CASSPGTMRETQYF. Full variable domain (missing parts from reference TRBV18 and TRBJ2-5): NAGVMQNPRHLVRRRGQEARLRCSPMKGHSHVYWYRQLPEEGLKFMVYLQKENIIDESGMPKERFSAEFPKEGPSILRIQQVVRGDSAAYFCASSPGTMRETQYFGPGTRLLVL.

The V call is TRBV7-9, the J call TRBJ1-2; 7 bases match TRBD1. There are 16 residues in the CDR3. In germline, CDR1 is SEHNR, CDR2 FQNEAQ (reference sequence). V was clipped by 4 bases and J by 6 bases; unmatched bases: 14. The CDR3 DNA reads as TGTGCCAGCAGCTCCCTCGGCGGGGGGACAGCACATGGCTACACCTTC. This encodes CASSSLGGGTAHGYTF.

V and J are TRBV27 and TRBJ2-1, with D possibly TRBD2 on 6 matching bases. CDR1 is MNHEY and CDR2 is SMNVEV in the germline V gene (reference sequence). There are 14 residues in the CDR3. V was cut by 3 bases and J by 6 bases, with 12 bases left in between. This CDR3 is CASSFPAGSNEQFF. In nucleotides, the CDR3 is TGTGCCAGCAGTTTTCCTGCCGGGAGCAATGAGCAGTTCTTC.

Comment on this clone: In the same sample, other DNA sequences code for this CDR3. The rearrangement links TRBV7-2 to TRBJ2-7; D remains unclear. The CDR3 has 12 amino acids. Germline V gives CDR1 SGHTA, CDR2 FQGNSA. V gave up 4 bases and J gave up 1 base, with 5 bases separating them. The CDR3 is CASSSRSYEQYF. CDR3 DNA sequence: TGTGCCAGCAGCTCTCGATCCTACGAGCAGTACTTC.

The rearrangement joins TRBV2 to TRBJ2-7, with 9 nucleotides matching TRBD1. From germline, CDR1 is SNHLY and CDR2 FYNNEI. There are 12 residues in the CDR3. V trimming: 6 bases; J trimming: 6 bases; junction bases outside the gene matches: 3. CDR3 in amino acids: CASRGTGFEQYF. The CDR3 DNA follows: TGTGCCAGCAGAGGGACAGGGTTCGAGCAGTACTTC.

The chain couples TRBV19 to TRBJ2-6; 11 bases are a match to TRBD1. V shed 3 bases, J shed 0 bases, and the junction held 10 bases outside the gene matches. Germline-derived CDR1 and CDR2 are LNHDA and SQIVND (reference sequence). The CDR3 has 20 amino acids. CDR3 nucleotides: TGTGCCAGTAGTATTGGATTCAGCGGACAGGGGGCCTCTGGGGCCAACGTCCTGACTTTC. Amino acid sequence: CASSIGFSGQGASGANVLTF.

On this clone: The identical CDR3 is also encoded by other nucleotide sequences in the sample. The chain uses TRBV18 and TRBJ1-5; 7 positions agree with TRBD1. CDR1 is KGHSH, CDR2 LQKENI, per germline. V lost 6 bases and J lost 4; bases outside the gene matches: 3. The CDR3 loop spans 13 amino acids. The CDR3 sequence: CASSPDRNQPQHF. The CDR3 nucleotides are TGTGCCAGCTCGCCGGACAGGAATCAGCCCCAGCATTTT.

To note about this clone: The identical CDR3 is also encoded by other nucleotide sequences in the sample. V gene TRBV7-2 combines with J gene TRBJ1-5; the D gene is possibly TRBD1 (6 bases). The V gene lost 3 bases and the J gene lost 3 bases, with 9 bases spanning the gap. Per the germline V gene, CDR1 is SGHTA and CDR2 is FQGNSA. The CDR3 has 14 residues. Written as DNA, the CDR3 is TGTGCCAGCAGCTTGACAGGTCCCAATCAGCCCCAGCATTTT. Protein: CASSLTGPNQPQHF. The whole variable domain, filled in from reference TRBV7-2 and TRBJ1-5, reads GAGVSQSPSNKVTEKGKDVELRCDPISGHTALYWYRQSLGQGLEFLIYFQGNSAPDKSGLPSDRFSAERTGGSVSTLTIQRTQQEDSAVYLCASSLTGPNQPQHFGDGTRLSIL.